This T cell receptor (beta chain) was sequenced for a study of spatial heterogeneity in lung cancer. Overall study context: An average of more than ten raw reads was observed per unique TCR and UMI combination.

From the 5' RACE reads, TCRdb called clonotypes with MiXCR, one entry per CDR3 protein. The sample has 20,000 to 25,000 distinct CDR3 sequences; 4.5% to 7% are singletons. This clonotype occurred many times. This CDR3 region has 20 residues. V lost 4 bases and J lost 2, with 27 bases in between. The sample's time point: sample taken at primary tumor resection. The donors were more than 70 patients with non-small cell lung cancer that was early-stage and untreated. Whole RNA from tumor, nontumor lung or frozen PBMC was sequenced unsorted. The sequence came from a male donor with early-stage non-small cell lung cancer. The sample was PBMCs, taken at surgery. The V and J genes are TRBV12-3 or TRBV12-4 and TRBJ1-5; a weak D match, TRBD1 (5 bases). The CDR3 loop is CASSSRPLLSRERGNQPQHF. The CDR3 nucleotides are TGTGCCAGCAGTTCCCGACCCCTTTTATCCAGGGAAAGGGGCAATCAGCCCCAGCATTTT.